This T cell receptor (beta chain) was captured in a study of sequential checkpoint blockade in melanoma. The V end was cut by 5 bases, the J end by 4 bases, with 17 bases between. Germline assignment: CDR1 SGHTA and CDR2 FQGNSA. The CDR3 has 16 amino acids. Sequenced by immunoSEQ multiplex PCR; TCRdb stores in-frame clones only, minus some. The profile shows about 17,000 clones, more than 65% of them singletons. Indicated treatment: randomized to nivolumab then ipilimumab (arm A) or the reverse (arm B). This chain joins TRBV7-2 and TRBJ2-2; a weak D match, TRBD1 (6 bases). Specimen: CD8+ T cells sorted from blood (inferred from file names), collected from a patient given nivolumab and ipilimumab in sequence. This clonotype was obtained from a human donor with melanoma. CDR3 amino acids: CASSHLTGHLTGELFF. The CDR3 DNA follows: TGTGCCAGCAGCCACCTGACAGGACACCTCACCGGGGAGCTGTTTTTT.